These T cell receptor beta chains were read from a single sample in a study of blood T cell repertoires in COVID-19. Profiled with immunoSEQ multiplex PCR; TCRdb holds only in-frame clones, not every one. Of around 500,000 clones detected, over 75% appear once; the ten largest clones hold 3% to 4%. Sequenced material: peripheral blood. The source of these receptors is a human donor in a cohort sampled during active COVID-19. Each CDR3 is given with its conserved first and last residue. Fields, in order: clone size, CDR3 length, D gene, V gene, J gene, CDR3 protein, CDR3 DNA. A D gene is named only where the DNA matches it firmly. A clone size is listed for some rows: how often the clone was seen (once, few, many), or a class if it is expanded.

few	17	TRBD2	TRBV7-2	TRBJ2-1	CASSFISGVSSYNEQFF	TGTGCCAGCAGCTTTATTAGCGGGGTTAGCTCCTACAATGAGCAGTTCTTC
few	18	TRBD2	TRBV9	TRBJ2-2	CASSAVPGLAGFTGELFF	TGTGCCAGCAGCGCGGTACCGGGACTAGCGGGATTCACCGGGGAGCTGTTTTTT
.	15	TRBD2	TRBV29-1	TRBJ2-3	CSVGGAGGRTDTQYF	TGCAGCGTTGGGGGGGCGGGAGGTCGCACAGATACGCAGTATTTT
few	12	.	TRBV30	TRBJ1-2	CAWSRGHYGYTF	TGTGCCTGGAGTAGGGGTCACTATGGCTACACCTTC
.	19	TRBD2	TRBV7-2	TRBJ2-3	CASSLGGASGRLRTDTQYF	TGTGCCAGCAGCTTAGGGGGGGCTAGCGGGAGGCTTCGCACAGATACGCAGTATTTT
.	13	.	TRBV5-1	TRBJ2-7	CASSPVSSYEQYF	TGCGCCAGCAGCCCGGTGAGCTCCTACGAGCAGTACTTC
once	18	.	TRBV18	TRBJ1-1	CASSLVGGAITSNTEAFF	TGTGCCAGCTCACTCGTTGGGGGGGCGATTACCTCGAACACTGAAGCTTTCTTT
.	16	.	TRBV3-1/TRBV3-2	TRBJ1-3	CASSPPERGAFNTIYF	TGTGCCAGCAGCCCCCCTGAGCGGGGGGCTTTCAACACCATATATTTT
.	15	TRBD1	TRBV7-8	TRBJ1-6	CASSTSTTGRSPLHF	TGTGCCAGCAGCACCAGTACGACAGGGAGGTCACCCCTCCACTTT
.	13	TRBD1	TRBV30	TRBJ1-4	CAWGGQSNEKLFF	TGTGCCTGGGGGGGACAGAGCAATGAAAAACTGTTTTTT
.	16	TRBD1	TRBV19	TRBJ1-4	CASSIRSPGGNEKLFF	TGTGCCAGTAGTATACGGTCCCCAGGGGGGAATGAAAAACTGTTTTTT
.	15	.	TRBV15	TRBJ1-1	CATSLGQRAGTEAFF	TGTGCCACCAGCCTCGGACAAAGGGCTGGCACTGAAGCTTTCTTT
.	12	.	TRBV5-6	TRBJ2-7	CASSLDSLEQYF	TGTGCCAGCAGCTTGGACAGTCTCGAGCAGTACTTC
.	16	.	TRBV13	TRBJ1-1	CASSHYSWTANTEAFF	TGTGCCAGCAGCCATTATAGTTGGACAGCGAACACTGAAGCTTTCTTT
.	17	TRBD2	TRBV3-1/TRBV3-2	TRBJ2-1	CASRGDCSGYSYNEQFF	TGTGCCAGCCGGGGGGATTGTAGCGGGTACTCCTACAATGAGCAGTTCTTC
.	15	TRBD2	TRBV4-2	TRBJ2-3	CASSPLAGSTDTQYF	TGTGCCAGCAGCCCGCTAGCGGGATCCACAGATACGCAGTATTTT
.	15	.	TRBV9	TRBJ2-1	CASSVGGLSYNEQFF	TGTGCCAGCAGCGTAGGGGGACTGAGCTACAATGAGCAGTTCTTC
.	13	TRBD2	TRBV2	TRBJ2-5	CARRGGSQETQYF	TGTGCCAGACGGGGGGGAAGCCAAGAGACCCAGTACTTC
once	17	TRBD1	TRBV13	TRBJ2-5	CASSLSRWTGVKETQYF	TGTGCCAGCAGCTTATCTCGCTGGACAGGGGTAAAAGAGACCCAGTACTTC
.	14	.	TRBV30	TRBJ1-1	CAWSPRGGNTEAFF	TGTGCCTGGAGTCCTAGGGGGGGGAACACTGAAGCTTTCTTT
.	13	.	TRBV12-3/TRBV12-4	TRBJ1-2	CASSLAENYGYTF	TGTGCCAGCAGTTTAGCAGAGAACTATGGCTACACCTTC
.	14	.	TRBV5-8	TRBJ2-7	CASSPGVVSGEQYF	TGTGCCAGCAGCCCGGGAGTTGTATCGGGGGAGCAGTACTTC
.	14	.	TRBV11-2	TRBJ2-1	CASSFLSSYNEQFF	TGTGCCAGCAGCTTTCTGAGCTCCTACAATGAGCAGTTCTTC
.	15	.	TRBV24-1	TRBJ2-3	CATSDPGARPDTQYF	TGTGCCACCAGTGATCCGGGAGCGAGGCCAGATACGCAGTATTTT
.	13	TRBD1	TRBV7-2	TRBJ2-4	CASSMGQENIQYF	TGTGCCAGCAGCATGGGACAGGAAAACATTCAGTACTTC
.	14	.	TRBV3-1/TRBV3-2	TRBJ2-2	CASSQKTNTGELFF	TGTGCCAGCAGCCAGAAGACAAACACCGGGGAGCTGTTTTTT
.	15	TRBD2	TRBV19	TRBJ2-5	CASSITGTNQETQYF	TGTGCCAGTAGTATCACCGGGACTAACCAAGAGACCCAGTACTTC
once	11	.	TRBV29-1	TRBJ1-3	CSVVRGNTIYF	TGCAGCGTTGTTCGGGGAAACACCATATATTTT
.	14	TRBD1	TRBV27	TRBJ1-5	CASSETGVNQPQHF	TGTGCCAGCAGTGAGACAGGGGTCAATCAGCCCCAGCATTTT
.	17	.	TRBV7-6	TRBJ1-5	CASSARVGGIGNQPQHF	TGTGCCAGCAGCGCGCGTGTAGGGGGTATTGGCAATCAGCCCCAGCATTTT
.	18	.	TRBV4-1	TRBJ2-4	CASSQGRAGVMRLNIQYF	TGCGCCAGCAGCCAAGGACGTGCAGGGGTTATGCGTTTGAACATTCAGTACTTC
.	14	TRBD1	TRBV18	TRBJ2-7	CASSPGTGADEQYF	TGTGCCAGCTCACCTGGGACAGGGGCCGACGAGCAGTACTTC
.	13	.	TRBV6-4	TRBJ1-5	CASSSTVNQPQHF	TGTGCCAGCAGTTCGACAGTTAATCAGCCCCAGCATTTT
.	14	.	TRBV9	TRBJ2-3	CASSVAGETDTQYF	TGTGCCAGCAGCGTAGCGGGAGAAACAGATACGCAGTATTTT
.	13	.	TRBV6-5	TRBJ1-3	CASSPGGGNTIYF	TGTGCCAGCAGTCCCGGGGGGGGAAACACCATATATTTT
few	16	TRBD1	TRBV7-9	TRBJ1-2	CASSIQTGGFGYGYTF	TGTGCCAGCAGCATCCAAACAGGGGGCTTCGGCTATGGCTACACCTTC
once	16	TRBD1	TRBV6-5	TRBJ1-1	CASSWNRDRRNTEAFF	TGTGCCAGCAGTTGGAACCGGGACAGGAGGAACACTGAAGCTTTCTTT
.	17	.	TRBV1	TRBJ2-7	CTSSLTSDRATKCEQYF	TGCACCAGCAGCCTAACTTCCGACAGGGCCACAAAGTGCGAGCAGTACTTC
.	15	TRBD2	TRBV6-2/TRBV6-3	TRBJ2-1	CASRPRLAGGREQFF	TGTGCCAGCAGGCCTCGCCTAGCGGGAGGACGTGAGCAGTTCTTC
few	17	TRBD2	TRBV28	TRBJ2-1	CASSFSLAGERYNEQFF	TGTGCCAGCAGTTTCAGTTTAGCGGGAGAACGCTACAATGAGCAGTTCTTC
.	14	TRBD2	TRBV15	TRBJ2-3	CATSSSGRADTQYF	TGTGCCACCAGCTCTAGCGGGAGGGCCGATACGCAGTATTTT
.	14	.	TRBV30	TRBJ2-1	CAWSAGRTYNEQFF	TGTGCCTGGAGTGCAGGGCGAACCTACAATGAGCAGTTCTTC
once	18	TRBD2	TRBV5-1	TRBJ2-3	CASSWGRLAGGTADTQYF	TGCGCCAGCAGCTGGGGTCGACTAGCGGGAGGCACGGCAGATACGCAGTATTTT
.	11	.	TRBV6-1	TRBJ1-5	CASSESQPQHF	TGTGCCAGCAGTGAAAGCCAGCCCCAGCATTTT
once	15	TRBD2	TRBV5-4	TRBJ2-3	CASSFKTSGTDTQYF	TGTGCCAGCAGCTTTAAAACTAGCGGCACAGATACGCAGTATTTT
.	17	TRBD1	TRBV7-2	TRBJ2-1	CASSTSTQGGSYNEQFF	TGTGCCAGCAGCACCAGCACACAGGGGGGATCCTACAATGAGCAGTTCTTC